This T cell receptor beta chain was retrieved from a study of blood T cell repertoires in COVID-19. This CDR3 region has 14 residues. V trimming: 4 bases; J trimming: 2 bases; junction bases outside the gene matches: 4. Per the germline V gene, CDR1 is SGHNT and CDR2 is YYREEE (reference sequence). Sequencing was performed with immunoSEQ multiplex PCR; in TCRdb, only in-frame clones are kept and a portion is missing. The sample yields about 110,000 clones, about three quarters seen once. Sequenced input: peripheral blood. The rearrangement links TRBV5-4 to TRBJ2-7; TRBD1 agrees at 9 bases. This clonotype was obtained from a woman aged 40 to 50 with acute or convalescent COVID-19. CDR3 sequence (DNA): TGTGCCAGCAGCAATACAGGGGGCACCTACGAGCAGTACTTC. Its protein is CASSNTGGTYEQYF.